Listed below are T cell receptor beta chains from one sample, sequenced in a study of shared clonotypes between healthy human individuals. Repertoires were generated with immunoSEQ multiplex PCR, while TCRdb's copy carries only in-frame clones and drops some. The sample shows 2 million or so clones, approximately 94% of them seen only once. Sequencing used naive CD8+ T cells sorted from blood. All receptors come from a man younger than 30 in good health. Each CDR3 is given with its conserved first and last residue. Each record gives: J gene, D gene, V gene, clone size, CDR3 protein, CDR3 DNA. A D gene is named only where the DNA matches it firmly. Clone size, where shown, is once, few, many, or a class for clones that have expanded.

J: TRBJ1-2; D: TRBD1; V: TRBV5-6; size: once; CDR3: CASSWGQGSDGYTF; DNA: TGTGCCAGCAGCTGGGGACAGGGATCGGATGGCTACACCTTC
J: TRBJ1-2; D: -; V: TRBV5-6; size: -; CDR3: CASSTSGRYTF; DNA: TGTGCCAGCAGCACTTCCGGGCGCTACACCTTC
J: TRBJ1-2; D: -; V: TRBV5-8; size: -; CDR3: CASSTPVEGDYGYTF; DNA: TGTGCCAGCAGCACCCCGGTAGAGGGGGACTATGGCTACACCTTC
J: TRBJ1-2; D: TRBD1; V: TRBV10-3; size: -; CDR3: CAISEGQGSYGYTF; DNA: TGTGCCATCAGTGAAGGACAGGGAAGCTATGGCTACACCTTC
J: TRBJ2-4; D: -; V: TRBV28; size: -; CDR3: CASIGAKNIQYF; DNA: TGTGCCAGCATCGGAGCCAAAAACATTCAGTACTTC
J: TRBJ2-1; D: -; V: TRBV20-1; size: -; CDR3: CSAPLYNEQFF; DNA: TGCAGTGCGCCGCTCTACAATGAGCAGTTCTTC
J: TRBJ2-7; D: -; V: TRBV4-1; size: -; CDR3: CASSQSQTVLTDYEQYF; DNA: TGCGCCAGCAGCCAATCCCAAACCGTCCTTACCGATTACGAGCAGTACTTC
J: TRBJ2-6; D: -; V: TRBV5-6; size: once; CDR3: CASSYGYSGANVLTF; DNA: TGTGCCAGCAGCTACGGGTACTCTGGGGCCAACGTCCTGACTTTC
J: TRBJ2-3; D: TRBD1; V: TRBV4-1; size: -; CDR3: CASSEGQEVQDTQYF; DNA: TGCGCCAGCAGCGAGGGACAGGAGGTACAAGATACGCAGTATTTT
J: TRBJ2-7; D: -; V: TRBV11-2; size: -; CDR3: CASTPGHYEQYF; DNA: TGTGCCAGCACCCCGGGTCACTACGAGCAGTACTTC
J: TRBJ2-5; D: -; V: TRBV7-8; size: once; CDR3: CASSLLGWSQETQYF; DNA: TGTGCCAGCAGCTTATTAGGCTGGTCCCAAGAGACCCAGTACTTC
J: TRBJ2-2; D: TRBD2; V: TRBV29-1; size: -; CDR3: CSVEVAGDHTGELFF; DNA: TGCAGCGTTGAAGTAGCGGGAGATCACACCGGGGAGCTGTTTTTT
J: TRBJ1-1; D: -; V: TRBV28; size: -; CDR3: CASSLEAAEAFF; DNA: TGTGCCAGCAGTTTAGAGGCAGCAGAAGCTTTCTTT
J: TRBJ2-1; D: TRBD2; V: TRBV25-1; size: -; CDR3: CASSEYSVRETRNNEQFF; DNA: TGTGCCAGCAGTGAATATTCTGTGCGGGAGACACGCAACAATGAGCAGTTCTTC
J: TRBJ2-7; D: TRBD2; V: TRBV10-2; size: -; CDR3: CASSGVAGTYEQYF; DNA: TGCGCCAGCAGTGGGGTAGCGGGTACATACGAGCAGTACTTC
J: TRBJ2-5; D: -; V: TRBV7-9; size: -; CDR3: CASSLGRDSQYF; DNA: TGTGCCAGCAGCTTAGGGAGGGATTCCCAGTACTTC
J: TRBJ2-7; D: TRBD1; V: TRBV25-1; size: -; CDR3: CASVDGTGISSIPYEQYF; DNA: TGTGCCAGCGTGGACGGGACAGGGATTTCCTCGATTCCCTACGAGCAGTACTTC
J: TRBJ2-7; D: -; V: TRBV13; size: few; CDR3: CASILGREQYF; DNA: TGTGCCAGCATCTTGGGGCGGGAGCAGTACTTC
J: TRBJ1-4; D: -; V: TRBV21-1; size: -; CDR3: CASKLGRGLGEKLFF; DNA: TGTGCCAGCAAATTGGGAAGGGGATTAGGTGAAAAACTGTTTTTT
J: TRBJ1-3; D: -; V: TRBV30; size: once; CDR3: CAWGQHSGNTIYF; DNA: TGTGCCTGGGGACAGCACTCTGGAAACACCATATATTTT
J: TRBJ2-7; D: -; V: TRBV12-2; size: -; CDR3: CASRHSLAPGTGWTYEQYF; DNA: TGTGCAAGTCGCCATTCCCTTGCTCCCGGGACAGGATGGACCTACGAGCAGTACTTC
J: TRBJ2-1; D: -; V: TRBV6-1; size: -; CDR3: CASSILSSYNEQFF; DNA: TGTGCCAGCAGCATTCTGAGCTCCTACAATGAGCAGTTCTTC